This T cell receptor beta chain originates from a study of T cell responses to AZD1222 COVID-19 vaccine (dated by TCRdb to the early 2020s). In terms of the full investigation: AZD1222 recipients with second doses at about 4 weeks or about 12 weeks were pooled, because spike-specific TCR depth and breadth did not differ between schedules. A total of roughly 240 trial participants underwent TCR sequencing, of whom roughly 210 received two doses of AZD1222 and about 25 received two doses of the MenACWY control vaccine. Enrollment into the trials was organized by age into subgroups of 18-55, 56-69 and 70-plus years, and those subgroups contained approximately 160, 26 and 62 TCR-sequenced participants, respectively.

The sample's time point label is to be understood as: baseline before first vaccination. Samples from vaccinated people were obtained from the UK trials COV001 and COV002, which included a single-blind randomized controlled phase 2/3 trial of AZD1222 (ChAdOx1 nCoV-19) in healthy adults. For TCRbeta chain sequencing, PBMC samples from trial participants were taken at day 0 and at day 28 after the second dose. Relative to germline, V is 0 bases shorter and J is 5 bases shorter, with 12 bases between their ends. From the cysteine up to the phenylalanine, the CDR3 has a length of 14 residues. Of the read, only the CDR3 DNA is kept; its 42 bases are in frame from base 1. CDR1 and CDR2, per the germline V gene, are SQVTM and ANQGSEA. The paper's findings and limits, for the study overall: After two AZD1222 doses, both the breadth and the depth of spike-specific TCRs were significantly higher than at day 0 and than in MenACWY recipients. Because no samples from the day 14 peak response were available, repertoires could be characterized only after the peak T cell response. The 56-69-year group was small, and its depth increase did not reach significance, likely because of low power. Most participants were white British and females outnumbered males, and the authors suggested that clonal diversity may have been underestimated. Reportedly, close to half of the unique spike-specific TCRs recognized epitopes lying outside the regions that are mutated in the B.1.351 and B.1.1.7 variants. The vaccine-associated CD4 TCRs covered the entire spike protein, and the dominant responses fell in regions 160-218 and 743-854. Conclusions about previously exposed vaccinees are limited, since just six AZD1222 recipients were seropositive for SARS-CoV-2 at baseline.

For this clone: What antigen it recognizes has not been identified. No base quality values were provided; no much bigger clone lies one nucleotide off.

The CDR3 regions of human TCRbeta chains were analyzed by immunosequencing. As for how the authors treated the data: TCRs in the repertoires were compared against a reference library of SARS-CoV-2-specific TCRs that had been generated with the MIRA antigen-specificity platform. Breadth meant the fraction of unique TCRs that were SARS-CoV-2-associated, whereas depth meant the fraction of total T cells that were SARS-CoV-2-associated. Using the MIRA data, each spike-specific TCR was mapped to the spike region that the TCR reacts to and placed in a CD4 or CD8 class. Log10-transformed breadth and depth values were compared by one-way ANOVA with Sidak's multiple comparisons tests. Not all clones reach the TCRdb copy of this immuneACCESS table, which keeps in-frame sequences only. Checked studies attribute under half of the gap to unresolved V genes and leave the rest unexplained. V, J and clone size are taken as reported in that table, and D and trimming were inferred from the DNA itself. In all, the sample holds 90,000 to 150,000 clones, and 70% to 90% of those were seen once. Approximately 5% of the sample is in the top ten clones.

The TCR comes from an adult in good health. This specimen was peripheral blood, taken on day 0 of AZD1222 vaccination. The chain is made from TRBV29-1 and TRBJ2-3; the D segment cannot be called with confidence. The DNA reads as follows: TGCAGCGTTGAAGATCGTCGTCGTAGAGATACGCAGTATTTT. Translated, it gives CSVEDRRRRDTQYF.